What follows is one T cell receptor (beta chain) and its context. Its target is not known. This record comes from a study of shared clonotypes between healthy human individuals. At the level of the study: Per donor, CD8 memory used one plate, CD8 naive used two, CD4 memory used three and CD4 naive used three. Study observations and caveats: Non-shared clonotypes displayed generation probabilities falling below those of clonotypes present in all four donors. Apart from blood, nothing was sampled; tissue repertoires likely differ. Naive subsets usually exceeded memory subsets in estimated richness.

V lost 10 bases to trimming and J lost 4 bases, with 14 bases between them. From germline, CDR1 is MNHEY and CDR2 SMNVEV (reference sequence). The CDR3 runs to 12 residues. The protocol was immunoSEQ multiplex PCR, while the TCRdb copy is restricted to in-frame clones and leaves out a portion. The sample has approximately 600,000 clones; roughly 96% are singletons. Naive CD8 cells, CD45RO-negative and positively selected for CCR7, excluded terminally differentiated effector memory CD45RA+ cells. The source is a woman aged 25-40 years in good health. The chain employs TRBV27 and TRBJ2-7; TRBD2 might be the D (5 bases). Sequenced material: naive CD8+ T cells sorted from blood. The DNA for the CDR3 is TGTGCCACCGGGATTCCTAAGTACGAGCAGTACTTC. Protein product: CATGIPKYEQYF.